This TCR beta chain was retrieved from a study of cytomegalovirus exposure and HLA in healthy donors (TCRdb year 2017). Background for the entire study: In an earlier analysis of some 610 of the donors, under 300 Gb of sequence data and 95 million to 130 million unique TCR beta sequences from 180 million or so T cells were reported. Roughly 300 gigabases of sequencing data and 70 million to 85 million unique TCR sequences were included in an early release covering several hundred HLA-typed donors. Of the roughly 400 genotyped donors, over 65% fell in the genetic ancestry cluster associated with self-reported Caucasian donors. The study aimed to test whether cataloging public T cell receptors could reveal signatures of past pathogen exposure. The study profiled the T cell repertoires of some 610 subjects by immunosequencing and related them to cytomegalovirus serostatus. Along with the approximately 650-subject first cohort, a separate validation cohort of about 110 different subjects was used. To predict cytomegalovirus infection status, the study brought together high-throughput TCR immunosequencing, statistical association of individual TCRs with disease status, and machine learning. To study patterns of TCR occurrence, a later analysis re-analyzed previously published TCR beta repertoires from 700 or so donors and added high-resolution HLA genotyping. Rather than using new phenotypic data, the later analysis identified candidate immune exposures from TCR beta sequences and from how often those sequences occurred across donors. An earlier analysis of 587 of the donors used high-throughput TCR beta sequencing to judge whether each TCR beta V gene segment behaved as functional or pseudogenic. Donor age, sex, ethnicity and CMV serostatus were compiled alongside the repertoire data. A later genetic analysis took genome-wide SNP genotypes for 398 of the 666 donors and used that subset as a discovery cohort. Every repertoire in the discovery cohort had been generated on one and the same sequencing platform. HLA typing covered class I and class II loci at four-digit resolution. Typing coverage differed by locus: A, B, C, DRB1 and DQB1 were typed in about 620-640 donors, DQA1 in 500 to 550, DPA1 in 600 to 610, and DPB1 in roughly 470. About five DR-DQ haplotypes were treated as single units for association and clustering because of strong linkage in the cohort. Among a few hundred genotyped donors of the cohort, an average of about 240,000 unique TCR beta nucleotide sequences were sequenced per donor, around 20% of them non-productive.

In total, approximately 610 healthy bone marrow donors made up the cohort. All cohort members were sampled while nominally healthy, although unrecorded immune exposures were likely present. The donor was CMV seropositive and belonged to the group of 250 to 300 seropositive cohort members. A peripheral blood sample was collected from each donor, and TCR beta sequencing was performed on peripheral blood mononuclear cells. Genomic DNA extraction from the blood cell samples was performed with the Qiagen DNeasy Blood Extraction Kit. What the authors observed across the whole study: The classifier was reported to diagnose cytomegalovirus status with high specificity and sensitivity in both the original and validation cohorts. In a later analysis, over 15,000 TCR beta sequences were associated with specific HLA alleles at a false discovery rate of 0.05. In a later analysis, most CMV-associated TCR beta chains were found to appear HLA-restricted, with HLA associations seemingly driven largely by CMV exposure. CMV serostatus was the only immune exposure information available for the cohort. A later analysis reported that several top co-occurrence clusters appeared linked to parvovirus B19, influenza, CMV and Epstein-Barr virus. The presence/absence analyses assumed that sequencing depth was roughly uniform across donors, and that assumption may not be true. Most TCR sequences were observed very rarely across donors, whereas some public TCRs were present in many individuals. An association between a missense DCLRE1C variant and V-gene and J-gene trimming of TCR beta chains was found in a later genetic analysis and replicated in an independent cohort. In the study, 150 to 200 TCR beta chains were listed as associated with cytomegalovirus. Three of the identified cytomegalovirus-associated TCR beta chains were confirmed in vitro to be specific for cytomegalovirus antigens. Because HLA typing was missing for some donors at each locus, association tests included only the typed subset. A further reported finding was that TCR beta sequences accurately predicted the HLA-A and HLA-B alleles for most subjects in the first cohort. Compared with equally common non-associated chains, HLA-associated TCR beta chains in a later analysis were more clonally expanded and had lower generation probabilities. According to a later genetic analysis, donors in an Asian-associated ancestry cluster had fewer N-insertions in productive TCRs than the approximately 610-donor mean. Correlated functional status among segregating V segments might be attributable to linkage disequilibrium, but an unknown experimental factor could not be ruled out. An earlier analysis of approximately 590 of the donors showed that most TCR beta V segments appeared in productive rearrangements either about 87% or about 30% of the time, which broadly matched IMGT annotations. When HLA alleles, especially DR and DQ, strongly co-occurred, TCR associations were difficult to assign to individual alleles. Fewer than 20 rarely observed V segments, including chromosome 9 orphons, were excluded from the earlier analysis of about 610 of the donors because counts were too low. According to a later analysis, TCR association rates differed among HLA loci, with DRB1 alleles showing the most associated TCRs and HLA-C alleles showing the fewest. The sequencing pipeline was judged likely to have produced a cluster of highly shared sequence variants as a technical artifact. The authors suggested that the approach could potentially be generalized to other disease states and immunological phenotypes. Only TCR beta chains were sequenced in this cohort, and the absence of alpha or paired-chain data limited detectable features. Some IMGT-functional V segments, including TRBV6-2 and TRBV6-3, could not be distinguished by the 87-base-pair reads and were therefore excluded.

This clone was detected only a few times. What this receptor recognizes is not known. No clone much larger than this one lies a single base away; base qualities are absent. Library preparation was by the immunoSEQ multiplex PCR assay. A mixture of 60 forward primers for TCR Vbeta segments and 13 reverse primers for TCR Jbeta segments was used in the multiplex PCR. Amplification of the CDR3 region of rearranged TCR beta genes was performed with a multiplex PCR assay on genomic DNA. The amplified TCR beta libraries were sequenced on the Illumina HiSeq System as 87-base-pair reads. In the paper's pipeline: A later analysis counted tens of millions of unique TCR beta chains across the 650 to 700 repertoires, and roughly 11 million of these chains were shared by at least two donors. Raw reads were error-corrected and collapsed into unique sequences by a nearest-neighbor algorithm in which closely related sequences were merged to remove PCR and sequencing errors. Alignment of CDR3 sequences to IMGT reference sequences was used to assign V, D and J gene segments. Each retained sequence needed at least a six-nucleotide match to both a V gene segment and a J gene segment. Rearrangements were classified as productive when the CDR3 lacked stop codons and remained in frame with V and J, and all other rearrangements were classified as non-productive. CDR3 was defined according to IMGT convention as the region running from the second conserved V-encoded cysteine to the conserved J-encoded phenylalanine. The earlier analysis of 500 to 750 of the donors excluded any sequence lacking an unambiguous match to a single V gene segment. In an earlier analysis of more than 500 of the donors, a V segment was called functional when productive rearrangements were above 56.7%, and segregating when the standard deviation between donors exceeded 5%. To diagnose cytomegalovirus status from the catalog of TCR beta chain sequences, a statistical classification framework was built. A later analysis assigned V and J genes by comparing TCR nucleotide sequences with IMGT/GENE-DB human TR gene sequences. A later analysis assigned CDR3 sequences and most-parsimonious VDJ recombination scenarios with the TCRdist pipeline. In a later analysis, every TCR beta chain was defined by the combination of its CDR3 amino acid sequence and its V-gene family, and reads without a unique V-gene family were dropped. In a later analysis, 450 to 600 highly shared, low-generation-probability nucleotide sequences were removed to address suspected cross-contamination and a sequencing artifact. A later analysis calculated a clonal expansion index for each public chain from normalized within-repertoire ranks of inferred template counts. In a later analysis, generation probabilities were computed with a VDJ recombination model fitted to out-of-frame rearrangements, and the resulting probabilities were checked against IGoR. Hypergeometric tests were used in a later analysis to score TCR-TCR, TCR-HLA and TCR-CMV co-occurrence, with a repertoire-size bias correction applied to the TCR pairs. False discovery rates were estimated in a later analysis by permuting HLA or CMV assignments 20 times. In a later analysis, co-occurring TCRs were grouped using DBSCAN, with TCRdist sequence similarity added in when clustering inside HLA-allele-positive subsets. Repertoires with fewer than 30,000 or more than 120,000 public chains were left out of co-occurrence clustering, as were four to six repertoires with anomalous nucleotide sharing. Drawn from immuneACCESS, this table holds only the in-frame rearrangements with V and J called that TCRdb kept. Clones are partly lost; checked studies trace under half to an unresolved V gene and leave the rest unexplained. V and J calls and clone size are given by that table; D and trimming were obtained from the DNA. The sample table records approximately 180,000 clones; under 80% of these occur just once. Around 13% of the sample is held by the ten biggest clonotypes.

Clipping removes 7 bases from V and 0 bases from J, with 3 as the unmatched junction base count. The CDR3 has 14 amino acids, counting the end cysteine and phenylalanine. This entry keeps only the CDR3 DNA: 42 bases, framed from base 1. CDR1 and CDR2, per the germline V gene (reference sequence), are MNHNY and SVGAGI. This clonotype was sampled from a woman aged 45 to 65 in good health and CMV-seropositive. The sequenced sample consisted of PBMCs. The rearrangement combines TRBV6-6 with TRBJ2-1, with 7 bases matching TRBD2. The bases read TGTGCCAGCACCCCGGGGGGCTCCTACAATGAGCAGTTCTTC. Translated, this is CASTPGGSYNEQFF.